This record looks at one T cell receptor beta chain sequence and its context. Its antigen specificity is not known. There are no base qualities to consult, and no much larger clone falls within one base. The CDR3 runs 16 residues from the cysteine to the phenylalanine. The CDR3 DNA has 48 bases and is translated from base 1. The germline V end is reduced by 2 bases and the J end by 4 bases; junction bases left unmatched: 0. The germline V gene specifies MRHNA as CDR1 and SNTAGT as CDR2. The library was made by the immunoSEQ multiplex PCR assay. For most patients, genomic DNA was isolated with the Qiagen DNeasy Blood and Tissue Kit and sent frozen to Adaptive Biotechnologies for TCR sequencing. Adaptive Biotechnologies carried out high-throughput TCR-beta CDR3 sequencing of genomic DNA for most patients. Per the source publication's procedure: Adaptive's ImmunoSEQ software was the source of the TCR sequencing data for 15 to 20 patients, while three other patients were processed with MiXCR and VDJtools. To correct CD4 versus CD8 sorting errors, sequences present in both subsets at a frequency ratio below 5:1 were removed. CDR3 nucleotide sequences shared between donor and recipient were removed because their origin could not be assigned. To be classed as alloreactive, a clone needed at least 2-fold expansion over unstimulated cells and a minimum CFSE-low frequency of 0.002% (template counts) or 0.001% (read counts). A clone was considered mappable if detected in the sequenced pre-transplant spleen, lymph node, or MLR CFSE-low populations of the donor or recipient. Cumulative frequency of alloreactive clones was calculated as a percentage of all sequences weighted by copy number. TCRdb provides this immuneACCESS table in a form limited to in-frame rearrangements. Some clones are lacking; in checked studies, under half of them reflect an unresolved V gene, and why the rest are absent is not known. V and J calls and clone size are those listed in that table; D and trimming were worked out from the DNA. The sample table holds 98,000 or so clones, of which more than 85% were seen once. The biggest ten clones account for approximately 1% of the sample.

The time point label, read with the paper, signifies: cells obtained before transplantation from donor or recipient. CD3+CD4+ and CD3+CD8+ populations were FACS-sorted from unstimulated pre-transplant donor and recipient cells taken from spleen or lymph nodes. The entry originates in a study of graft-versus-host responses after intestinal transplantation (dated by TCRdb to the early 2020s). Regarding the study in general: Multivisceral, liver-intestinal, or isolated intestinal transplants were received by the recipients. All recipients received anti-thymocyte globulin induction followed by maintenance tacrolimus and steroids for 3 to 4 years. Bulk TCR-beta CDR3 sequencing was used to track graft-versus-host and host-versus-graft alloreactive T cell clones in the graft, circulation and bone marrow after intestinal transplantation. To identify alloreactive clones, pre-transplant mixed lymphocyte reaction products were sequenced and then compared with unstimulated pre-transplant donor and recipient T cells. The cohort enrolled about two dozen intestinal transplant recipients, one of whom was a retransplant, and 3 patients without pretransplant specimens were excluded. Donor T cell macrochimerism was defined as a peak of at least 4% donor T cells among recipient peripheral blood mononuclear cells. Samples from three later patients were sequenced in-house on an Illumina MiSeq with MiXCR processing rather than by the commercial service. General findings and caveats noted by the study authors: Peak levels of circulating GvH clones were associated with declines in HvG clones early after transplant. The conclusions were limited by the relatively low number and heterogeneity of the intestinal transplant patients. In the allografts of patients with donor T cell macrochimerism, GvH to HvG T cell clonal ratios were high. GvH clones were found in recipient bone marrow, and some of the GvH clones appeared earlier in ileal mucosa or blood, which is consistent with an intestinal mucosal origin.

This receptor was identified in a human donor who received an intestinal transplant. Recombination connected TRBV6-4 to TRBJ2-3, with TRBD2 matching 16 junction bases. The material sequenced was unstimulated CD4+ T cells sorted from spleen or lymph node cells, taken before intestinal transplant. The CDR3 region: CASSDGTSGGADTQYF. The sequenced DNA: TGTGCCAGCAGTGACGGGACTAGCGGGGGGGCAGATACGCAGTATTTT.